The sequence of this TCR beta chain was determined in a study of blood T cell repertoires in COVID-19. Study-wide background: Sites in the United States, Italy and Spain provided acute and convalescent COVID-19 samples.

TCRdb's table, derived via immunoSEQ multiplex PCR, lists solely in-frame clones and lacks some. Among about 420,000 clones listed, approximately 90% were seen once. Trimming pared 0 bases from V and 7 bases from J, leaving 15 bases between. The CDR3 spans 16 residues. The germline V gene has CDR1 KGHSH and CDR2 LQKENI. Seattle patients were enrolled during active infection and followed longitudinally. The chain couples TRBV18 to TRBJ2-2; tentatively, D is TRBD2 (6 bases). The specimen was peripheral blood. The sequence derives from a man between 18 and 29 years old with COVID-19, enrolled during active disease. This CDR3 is CASSPPGGLRGGELFF. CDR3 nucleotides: TGTGCCAGCTCACCACCAGGCGGACTAAGGGGCGGGGAGCTGTTTTTT.